A selection of T cell receptor beta chains follows, all from one sample in a study of CD8 T cells in ankylosing spondylitis. Using its own MiXCR run on the 5' RACE reads, TCRdb lists one record per CDR3 protein. The sample yields approximately 400,000 distinct CDR3 sequences, approximately 17% seen once. What was sequenced was blood, either unsorted or a sorted T cell fraction (not recorded which). These receptors originate from a male donor with ankylosing spondylitis. CDR3s include the opening cysteine and the closing phenylalanine or tryptophan. Each record gives: CDR3 DNA, CDR3 protein, D gene, V gene, J gene, clone size. A D gene is named only where the DNA matches it firmly. Clone size is given for some rows only: seen once, a few or many times, or a class if the clone is expanded.

TGTGCCAGCAGCTTAGTTGGGATGACAGGACATGGCTACACCTTC	CASSLVGMTGHGYTF	.	TRBV11-2	TRBJ1-2	once
TGCGCCAGCAGCAAAACAGGGCGGGGGAGAGACGAGCAGTACTTC	CASSKTGRGRDEQYF	.	TRBV5-1	TRBJ2-7	few
TGTGCCAGCGTAGCGGGCTCCTATAATTCACCCCTCCACTTT	CASVAGSYNSPLHF	.	TRBV2	TRBJ1-6	few
TGCAGTGCTGAGGGCAGGGAAGAGACCCAGTACTTC	CSAEGREETQYF	.	TRBV20-1	TRBJ2-5	.
TGCAGCTGGAGACAGGGTGGTGATTCACCCCTCCACTTT	CSWRQGGDSPLHF	TRBD1	TRBV20-1	TRBJ1-6	.
TGTGCCAGCAGTTTACTAGCGAAGAAAAGCACAGATACGCAGTATTTT	CASSLLAKKSTDTQYF	.	TRBV28	TRBJ2-3	.
TGCGCCAGCAGCTTTTCCGGACAGTCGAACACTGAAGCTTTCTTT	CASSFSGQSNTEAFF	.	TRBV5-1	TRBJ1-1	.
TGTGCCAGCAGCTTAATGGGAATAGCGGGTTTCTCCTACAATGAGCAGTTCTTC	CASSLMGIAGFSYNEQFF	TRBD2	TRBV7-6	TRBJ2-1	many
TGCAGTGCTGGAAAACTAGGCCCAAAAGCTTTCTTT	CSAGKLGPKAFF	.	TRBV20-1	TRBJ1-1	.
TGTGCCAGCAGCTTCAAGCGCGGTCTAGCGGGACCCTCTGGGGCCAACGTCCTGACTTTC	CASSFKRGLAGPSGANVLTF	TRBD2	TRBV14	TRBJ2-6	.
TGTGCCACCAGCGGTGACAGGGGGAGAGAGCAGTACTTC	CATSGDRGREQYF	TRBD1	TRBV15	TRBJ2-7	.
TGCGCCAGCAGCCCTATGGGGGACCAGCAGTTCTTC	CASSPMGDQQFF	.	TRBV4-1	TRBJ2-1	many
TGTGCCACCAGCTCGACGTGGAATGAGCAGTTCTTC	CATSSTWNEQFF	.	TRBV24-1	TRBJ2-1	many
TGTGCCAGCAGTGTTACTCCAGAGGATGGCTACACCTTC	CASSVTPEDGYTF	.	TRBV6-2/TRBV6-3	TRBJ1-2	few
TGCAGTTCGGTACAGGGCTCCTACAATGAGCAGTTCTTC	CSSVQGSYNEQFF	.	TRBV20-1	TRBJ2-1	.
TGTGCCAGCAGCTCGAAAGCCTACGAGCAGTACTTC	CASSSKAYEQYF	.	TRBV11-3	TRBJ2-7	.
TGCAGTGCTAGAGCGGGACAGGTTAATAGCAATCAGCCCCAGCATTTT	CSARAGQVNSNQPQHF	TRBD1	TRBV20-1	TRBJ1-5	few